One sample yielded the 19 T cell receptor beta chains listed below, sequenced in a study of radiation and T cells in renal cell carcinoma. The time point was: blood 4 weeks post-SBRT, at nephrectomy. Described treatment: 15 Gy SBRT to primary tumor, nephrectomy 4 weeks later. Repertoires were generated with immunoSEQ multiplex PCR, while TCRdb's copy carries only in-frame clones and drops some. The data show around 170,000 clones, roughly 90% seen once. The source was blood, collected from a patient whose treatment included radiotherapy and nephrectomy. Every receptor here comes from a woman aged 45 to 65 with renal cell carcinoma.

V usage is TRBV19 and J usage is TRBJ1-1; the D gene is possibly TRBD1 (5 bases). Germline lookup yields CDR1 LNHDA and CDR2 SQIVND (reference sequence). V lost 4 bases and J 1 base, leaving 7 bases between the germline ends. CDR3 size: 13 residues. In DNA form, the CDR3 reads TGTGCCAGTAGTACCACAGGGAACACTGAAGCTTTCTTT. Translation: CASSTTGNTEAFF. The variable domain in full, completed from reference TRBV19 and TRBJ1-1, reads DGGITQSPKYLFRKEGQNVTLSCEQNLNHDAMYWYRQDPGQGLRLIYYSQIVNDFQKGDIAEGYSVSREKKESFPLTVTSAQKNPTAFYLCASSTTGNTEAFFGQGTRLTVV.

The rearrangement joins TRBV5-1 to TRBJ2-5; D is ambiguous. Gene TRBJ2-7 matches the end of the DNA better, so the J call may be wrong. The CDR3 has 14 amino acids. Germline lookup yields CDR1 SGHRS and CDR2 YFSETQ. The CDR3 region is CASSLDQAEYEQYF. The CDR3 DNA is TGCGCCAGCAGCTTGGATCAAGCCGAGTACGAGCAGTACTTC.

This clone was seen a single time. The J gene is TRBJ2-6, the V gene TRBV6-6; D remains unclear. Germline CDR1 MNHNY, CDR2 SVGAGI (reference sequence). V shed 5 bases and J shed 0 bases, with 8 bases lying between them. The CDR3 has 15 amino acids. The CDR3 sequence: CASSPYSSGANVLTF. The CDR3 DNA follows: TGTGCCAGCAGTCCCTACTCCTCTGGGGCCAACGTCCTGACTTTC.

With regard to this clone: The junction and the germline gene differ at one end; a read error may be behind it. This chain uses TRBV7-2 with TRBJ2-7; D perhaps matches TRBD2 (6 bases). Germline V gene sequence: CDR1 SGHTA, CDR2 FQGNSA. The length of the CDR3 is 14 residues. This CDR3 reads CASSLSLVAGLSDF. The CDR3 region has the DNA TGTGCCAGCAGCTTGAGTTTGGTGGCGGGGCTGAGCGACTTC.

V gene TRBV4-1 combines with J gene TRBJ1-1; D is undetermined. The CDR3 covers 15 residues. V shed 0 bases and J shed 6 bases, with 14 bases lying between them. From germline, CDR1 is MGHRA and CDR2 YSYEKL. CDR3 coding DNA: TGCGCCAGCAGCCAAGAGGCCCAAGTCCGGGCTGAAGCTTTCTTT. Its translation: CASSQEAQVRAEAFF.

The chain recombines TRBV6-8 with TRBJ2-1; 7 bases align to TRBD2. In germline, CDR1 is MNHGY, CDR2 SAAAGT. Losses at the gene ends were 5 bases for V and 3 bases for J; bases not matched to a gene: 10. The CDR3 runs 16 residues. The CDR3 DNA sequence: TGTGCCAGCAGTGCCGCCACGGGAGGTCGCTACAATGAGCAGTTCTTC. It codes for CASSAATGGRYNEQFF.

The CDR3 sequence: CASRRQGDAYNEQFF. In DNA, the CDR3 is TGTGCCAGTAGACGACAGGGGGACGCCTACAATGAGCAGTTCTTC. The chain employs TRBV19 and TRBJ2-1; 9 bases match TRBD1. J lost 2 bases, V lost 6 bases, and 5 bases had no gene match. In germline, CDR1 is LNHDA, CDR2 SQIVND (reference sequence). The CDR3 is made up of 15 amino acids.

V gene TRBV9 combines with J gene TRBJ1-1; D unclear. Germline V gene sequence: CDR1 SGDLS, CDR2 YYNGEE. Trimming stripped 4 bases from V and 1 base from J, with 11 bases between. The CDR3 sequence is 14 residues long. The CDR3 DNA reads TGTGCCAGCAGCCTGCACCCACGGAACACTGAAGCTTTCTTT. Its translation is CASSLHPRNTEAFF.

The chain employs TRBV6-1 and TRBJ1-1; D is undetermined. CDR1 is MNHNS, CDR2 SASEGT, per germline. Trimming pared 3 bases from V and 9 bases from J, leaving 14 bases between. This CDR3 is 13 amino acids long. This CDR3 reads CASSDVLFRQAFF. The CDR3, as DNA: TGTGCCAGCAGTGACGTTCTTTTCCGGCAAGCTTTCTTT.

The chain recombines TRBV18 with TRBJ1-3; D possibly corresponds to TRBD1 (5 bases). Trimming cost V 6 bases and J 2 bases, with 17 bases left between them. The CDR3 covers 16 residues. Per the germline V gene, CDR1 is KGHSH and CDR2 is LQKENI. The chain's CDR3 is CASSLLIEGPGNTIYF. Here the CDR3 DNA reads TGTGCCAGCTCCCTATTGATCGAGGGGCCTGGAAACACCATATATTTT.

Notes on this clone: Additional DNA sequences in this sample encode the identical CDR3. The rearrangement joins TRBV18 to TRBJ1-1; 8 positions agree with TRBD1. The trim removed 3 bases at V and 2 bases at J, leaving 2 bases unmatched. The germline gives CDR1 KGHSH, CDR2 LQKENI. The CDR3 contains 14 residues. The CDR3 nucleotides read TGTGCCAGCTCACCGGACAGGGCCAACACTGAAGCTTTCTTT. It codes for CASSPDRANTEAFF. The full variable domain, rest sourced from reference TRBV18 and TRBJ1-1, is NAGVMQNPRHLVRRRGQEARLRCSPMKGHSHVYWYRQLPEEGLKFMVYLQKENIIDESGMPKERFSAEFPKEGPSILRIQQVVRGDSAAYFCASSPDRANTEAFFGQGTRLTVV.

The CDR3 region has the DNA TGTGCCAGTAGTATAGGAGGGACAGCAACTAACTATGGCTACACCTTC. It specifies CASSIGGTATNYGYTF. This rearrangement joins TRBV19 to TRBJ1-2; 7 nucleotides align to TRBD1. The V and J ends lost 1 base and 0 bases, in that order; junction bases with no gene match: 5. CDR3 length: 16 amino acids. CDR1 LNHDA and CDR2 SQIVND come from the germline V gene (reference sequence).

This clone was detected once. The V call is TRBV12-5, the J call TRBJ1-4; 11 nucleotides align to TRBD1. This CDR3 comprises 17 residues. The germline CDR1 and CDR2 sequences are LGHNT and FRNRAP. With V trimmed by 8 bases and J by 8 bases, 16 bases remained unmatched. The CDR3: CASSEGTGGRVREKLFF. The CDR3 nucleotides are TGTGCTAGTTCCGAGGGGACAGGGGGTAGGGTTAGGGAAAAACTGTTTTTT. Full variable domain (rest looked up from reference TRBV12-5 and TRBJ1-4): DARVTQTPRHKVTEMGQEVTMRCQPILGHNTVFWYRQTMMQGLELLAYFRNRAPLDDSGMPKDRFSAEMPDATLATLKIQPSEPRDSAVYFCASSEGTGGRVREKLFFGSGTQLSVL.

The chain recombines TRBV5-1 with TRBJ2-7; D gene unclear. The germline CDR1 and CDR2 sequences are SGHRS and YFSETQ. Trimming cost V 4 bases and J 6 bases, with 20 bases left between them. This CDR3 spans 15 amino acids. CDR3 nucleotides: TGCGCCAGCAGCCAAACACGCGATCGTGCCTCCGAGCAGTACTTC. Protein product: CASSQTRDRASEQYF.

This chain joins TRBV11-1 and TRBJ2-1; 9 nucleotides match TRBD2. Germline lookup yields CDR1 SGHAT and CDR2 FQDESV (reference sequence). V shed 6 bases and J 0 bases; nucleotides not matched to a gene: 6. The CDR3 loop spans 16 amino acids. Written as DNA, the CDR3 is TGTGCCAGCAGAAGTAGCGGGGGCGACTCCTACAATGAGCAGTTCTTC. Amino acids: CASRSSGGDSYNEQFF.

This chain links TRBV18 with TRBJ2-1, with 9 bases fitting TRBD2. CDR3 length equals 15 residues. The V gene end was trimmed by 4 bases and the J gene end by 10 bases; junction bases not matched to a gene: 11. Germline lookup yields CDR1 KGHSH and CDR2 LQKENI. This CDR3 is CASSLALAGPREQFF. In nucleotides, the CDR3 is TGTGCCAGCTCACTAGCCCTAGCGGGGCCTCGGGAGCAGTTCTTC.

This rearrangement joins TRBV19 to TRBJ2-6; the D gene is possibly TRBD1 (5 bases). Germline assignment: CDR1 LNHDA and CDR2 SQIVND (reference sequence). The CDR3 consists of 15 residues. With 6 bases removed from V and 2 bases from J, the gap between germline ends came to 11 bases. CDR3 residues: CASRNQGTGANVLTF. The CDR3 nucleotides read TGTGCCAGTAGAAATCAGGGAACTGGGGCCAACGTCCTGACTTTC. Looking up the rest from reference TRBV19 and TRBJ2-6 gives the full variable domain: DGGITQSPKYLFRKEGQNVTLSCEQNLNHDAMYWYRQDPGQGLRLIYYSQIVNDFQKGDIAEGYSVSREKKESFPLTVTSAQKNPTAFYLCASRNQGTGANVLTFGAGSRLTVL.

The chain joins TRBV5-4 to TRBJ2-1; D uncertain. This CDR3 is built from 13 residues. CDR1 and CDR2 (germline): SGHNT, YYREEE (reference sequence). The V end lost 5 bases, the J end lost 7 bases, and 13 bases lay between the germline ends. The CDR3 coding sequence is TGTGCCAGCAGTTACGGCCCAGGTAATGAGCAGTTCTTC. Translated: CASSYGPGNEQFF.

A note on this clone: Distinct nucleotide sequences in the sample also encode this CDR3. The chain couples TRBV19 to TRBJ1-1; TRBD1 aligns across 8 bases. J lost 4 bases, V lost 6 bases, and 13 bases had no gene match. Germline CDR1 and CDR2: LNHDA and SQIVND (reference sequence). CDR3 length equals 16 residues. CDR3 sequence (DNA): TGTGCCAGTAGGCCTACCGGGACAGGAACGGGCACTGAAGCTTTCTTT. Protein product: CASRPTGTGTGTEAFF.